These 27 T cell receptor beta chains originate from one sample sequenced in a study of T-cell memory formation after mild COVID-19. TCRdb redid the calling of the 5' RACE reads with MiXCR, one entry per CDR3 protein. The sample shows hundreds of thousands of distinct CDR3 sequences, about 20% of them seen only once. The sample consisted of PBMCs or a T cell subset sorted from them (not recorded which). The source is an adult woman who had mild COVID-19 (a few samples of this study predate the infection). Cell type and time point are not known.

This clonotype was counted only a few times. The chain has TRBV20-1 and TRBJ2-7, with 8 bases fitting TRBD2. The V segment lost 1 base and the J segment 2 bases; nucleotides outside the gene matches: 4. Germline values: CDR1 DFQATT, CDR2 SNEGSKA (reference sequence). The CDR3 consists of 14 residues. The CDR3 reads CSARVQRGPYEQYF. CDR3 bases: TGCAGTGCTAGAGTGCAGCGGGGGCCCTACGAGCAGTACTTC.

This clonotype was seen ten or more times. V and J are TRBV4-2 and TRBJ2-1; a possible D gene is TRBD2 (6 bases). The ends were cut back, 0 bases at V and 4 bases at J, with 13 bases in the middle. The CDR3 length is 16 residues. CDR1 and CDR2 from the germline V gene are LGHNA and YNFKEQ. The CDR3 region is CASSQDTGTLYNEQFF. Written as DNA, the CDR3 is TGTGCCAGCAGCCAAGATACCGGGACTTTATACAATGAGCAGTTCTTC.

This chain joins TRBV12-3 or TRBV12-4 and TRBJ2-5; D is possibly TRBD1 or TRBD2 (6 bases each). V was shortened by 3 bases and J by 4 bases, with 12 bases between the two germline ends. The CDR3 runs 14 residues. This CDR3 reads CASSFGGRGETQYF. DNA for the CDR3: TGTGCCAGCAGTTTCGGGGGCCGGGGAGAGACCCAGTACTTC.

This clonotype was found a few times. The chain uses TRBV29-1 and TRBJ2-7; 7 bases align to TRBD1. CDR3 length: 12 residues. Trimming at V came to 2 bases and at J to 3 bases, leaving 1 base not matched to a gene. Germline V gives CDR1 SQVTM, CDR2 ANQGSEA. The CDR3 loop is CSVERDSYEQYF. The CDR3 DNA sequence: TGCAGCGTTGAAAGGGACAGCTACGAGCAGTACTTC.

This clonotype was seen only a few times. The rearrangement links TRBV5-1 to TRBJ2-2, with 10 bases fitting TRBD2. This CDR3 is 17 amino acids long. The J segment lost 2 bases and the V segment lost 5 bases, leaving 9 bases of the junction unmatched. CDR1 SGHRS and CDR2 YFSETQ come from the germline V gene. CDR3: CASSIPSGSPNTGELFF. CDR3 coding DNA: TGCGCCAGCAGTATTCCTAGCGGGAGTCCCAACACCGGGGAGCTGTTTTTT.

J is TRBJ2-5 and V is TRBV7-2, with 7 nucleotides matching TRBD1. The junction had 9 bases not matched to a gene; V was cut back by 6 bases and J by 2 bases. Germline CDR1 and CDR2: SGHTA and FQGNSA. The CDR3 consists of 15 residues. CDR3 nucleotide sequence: TGTGCCAGCAGAACATACAGGGGTGGTCAAGAGACCCAGTACTTC. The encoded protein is CASRTYRGGQETQYF.

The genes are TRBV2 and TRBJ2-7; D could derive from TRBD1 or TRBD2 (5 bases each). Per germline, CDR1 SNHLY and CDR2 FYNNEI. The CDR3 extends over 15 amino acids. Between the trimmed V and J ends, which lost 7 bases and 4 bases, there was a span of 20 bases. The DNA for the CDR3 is TGTGCCAGCAATGCACCGGGACGTCGTTTGTACGAGCAGTACTTC. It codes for CASNAPGRRLYEQYF.

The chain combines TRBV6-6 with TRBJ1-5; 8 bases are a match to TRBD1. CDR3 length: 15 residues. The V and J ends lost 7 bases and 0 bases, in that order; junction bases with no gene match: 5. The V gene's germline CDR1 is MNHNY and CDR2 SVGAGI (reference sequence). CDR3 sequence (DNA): TGTGCCAGCACCATGACAGGGGCTAGCAATCAGCCCCAGCATTTT. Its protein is CASTMTGASNQPQHF.

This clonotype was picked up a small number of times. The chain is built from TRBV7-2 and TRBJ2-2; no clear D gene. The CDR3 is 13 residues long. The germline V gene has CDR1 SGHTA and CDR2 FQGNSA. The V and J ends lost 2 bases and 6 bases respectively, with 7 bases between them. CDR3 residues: CASSLLSAGELFF. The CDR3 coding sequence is TGTGCCAGCAGCTTACTCTCTGCCGGGGAGCTGTTTTTT.

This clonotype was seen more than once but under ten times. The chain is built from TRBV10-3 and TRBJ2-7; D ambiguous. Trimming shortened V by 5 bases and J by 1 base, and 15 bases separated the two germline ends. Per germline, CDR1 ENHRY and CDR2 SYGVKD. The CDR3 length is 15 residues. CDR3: CAISFPKAGSYEQYF. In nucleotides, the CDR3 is TGTGCCATCAGTTTCCCAAAGGCAGGTTCCTACGAGCAGTACTTC.

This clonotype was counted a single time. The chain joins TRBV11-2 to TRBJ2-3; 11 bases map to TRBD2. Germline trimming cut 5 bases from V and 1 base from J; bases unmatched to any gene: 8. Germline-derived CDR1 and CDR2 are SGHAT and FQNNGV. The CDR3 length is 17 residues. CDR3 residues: CASSPGGLAVGTDTQYF. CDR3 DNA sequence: TGTGCCAGCAGCCCGGGGGGACTAGCGGTCGGCACAGATACGCAGTATTTT.

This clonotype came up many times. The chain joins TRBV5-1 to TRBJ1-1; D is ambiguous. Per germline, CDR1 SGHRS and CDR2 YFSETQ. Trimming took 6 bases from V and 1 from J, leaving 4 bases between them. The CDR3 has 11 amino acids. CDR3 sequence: CASMANTEAFF. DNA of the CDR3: TGCGCCAGCATGGCGAACACTGAAGCTTTCTTT.

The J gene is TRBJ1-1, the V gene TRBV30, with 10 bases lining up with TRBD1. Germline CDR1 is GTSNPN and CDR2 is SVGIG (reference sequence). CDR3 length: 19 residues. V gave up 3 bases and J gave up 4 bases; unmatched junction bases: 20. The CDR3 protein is CAWREPRDRGLSVGTEAFF. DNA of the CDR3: TGTGCCTGGAGGGAACCCCGGGACAGGGGTTTGTCGGTGGGCACTGAAGCTTTCTTT.

The CDR3 coding sequence is TGTGCCAGCAGAAAAGATGGACTAGCGGGCGAGCAGTACTTC. Amino acid sequence: CASRKDGLAGEQYF. The chain recombines TRBV2 with TRBJ2-7, with 11 bases identical to TRBD2. The germline gives CDR1 SNHLY, CDR2 FYNNEI. The CDR3 has 14 residues. With 6 bases clipped from V and 6 bases from J, the junction kept 7 bases outside the gene matches.

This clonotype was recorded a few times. The CDR3 region is CASSRVQGSEQYF. CDR3 in DNA: TGCGCCAGCAGCCGGGTCCAGGGGAGCGAGCAGTACTTC. The V gene is TRBV5-1, the J gene TRBJ2-7, with TRBD1 as a possible D gene (6 bases). CDR1 and CDR2 (germline): SGHRS, YFSETQ. V was shortened by 4 bases and J by 6 bases, with 14 bases between the two germline ends. The CDR3 contains 13 residues.

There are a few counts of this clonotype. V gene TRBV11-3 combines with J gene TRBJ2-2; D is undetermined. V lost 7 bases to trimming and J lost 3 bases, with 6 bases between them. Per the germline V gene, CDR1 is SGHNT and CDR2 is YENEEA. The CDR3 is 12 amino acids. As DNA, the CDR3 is TGTGCCAGCAAAGGGTACACCGGGGAGCTGTTTTTT. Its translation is CASKGYTGELFF.

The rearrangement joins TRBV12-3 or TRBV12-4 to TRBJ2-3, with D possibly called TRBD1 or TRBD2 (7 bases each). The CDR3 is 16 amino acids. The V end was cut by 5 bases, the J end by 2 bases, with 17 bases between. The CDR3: CASSRVGRGLTDTQYF. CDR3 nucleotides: TGTGCCAGCAGTCGCGTTGGGAGGGGGCTCACAGATACGCAGTATTTT.

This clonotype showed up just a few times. The chain's CDR3 is CSASRTANQPQHF. The DNA for the CDR3 is TGCAGTGCTAGTAGAACAGCTAATCAGCCCCAGCATTTT. This chain joins TRBV20-1 and TRBJ1-5; no clear D. Trimming took 3 bases from V and 4 from J, leaving 10 bases between them. The CDR3 covers 13 residues. Germline assignment: CDR1 DFQATT and CDR2 SNEGSKA (reference sequence).

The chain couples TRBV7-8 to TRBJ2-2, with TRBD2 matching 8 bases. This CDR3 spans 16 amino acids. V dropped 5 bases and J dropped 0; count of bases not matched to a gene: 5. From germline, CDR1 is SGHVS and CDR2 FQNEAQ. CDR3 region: CASSPREGSNTGELFF. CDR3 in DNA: TGTGCCAGCAGCCCCCGGGAGGGCTCGAACACCGGGGAGCTGTTTTTT.

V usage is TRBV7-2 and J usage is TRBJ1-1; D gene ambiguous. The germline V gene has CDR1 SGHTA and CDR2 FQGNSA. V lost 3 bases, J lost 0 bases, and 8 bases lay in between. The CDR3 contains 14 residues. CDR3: CASSFGPLNTEAFF. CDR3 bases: TGTGCCAGCAGCTTCGGGCCTTTGAACACTGAAGCTTTCTTT.

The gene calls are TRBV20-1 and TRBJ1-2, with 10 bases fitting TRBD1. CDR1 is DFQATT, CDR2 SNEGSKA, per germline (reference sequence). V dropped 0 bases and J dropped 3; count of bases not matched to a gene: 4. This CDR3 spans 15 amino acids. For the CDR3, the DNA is TGCAGTGCTAGAGATTTGGGGACAGGGGACTATGGCTACACCTTC. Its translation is CSARDLGTGDYGYTF.

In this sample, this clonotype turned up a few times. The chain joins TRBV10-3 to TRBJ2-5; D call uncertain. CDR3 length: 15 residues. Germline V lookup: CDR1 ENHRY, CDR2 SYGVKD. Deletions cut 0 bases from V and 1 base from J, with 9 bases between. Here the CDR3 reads CAISESMMVQETQYF. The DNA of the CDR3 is TGTGCCATCAGTGAGTCGATGATGGTCCAAGAGACCCAGTACTTC.

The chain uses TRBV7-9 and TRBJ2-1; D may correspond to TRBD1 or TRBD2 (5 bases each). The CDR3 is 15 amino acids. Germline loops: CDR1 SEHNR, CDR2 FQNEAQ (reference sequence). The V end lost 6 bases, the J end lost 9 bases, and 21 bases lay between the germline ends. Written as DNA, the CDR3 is TGTGCCAGCAGGCCGCCCCGGGGCAGGGTCGGTGAGCAGTTCTTC. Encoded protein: CASRPPRGRVGEQFF.

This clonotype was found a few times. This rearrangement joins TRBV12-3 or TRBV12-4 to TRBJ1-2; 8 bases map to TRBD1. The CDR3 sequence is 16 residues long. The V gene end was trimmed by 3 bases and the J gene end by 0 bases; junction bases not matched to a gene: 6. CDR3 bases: TGTGCCAGCAGTTTCGCGGCACAGGGGGCTAACTATGGCTACACCTTC. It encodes CASSFAAQGANYGYTF.

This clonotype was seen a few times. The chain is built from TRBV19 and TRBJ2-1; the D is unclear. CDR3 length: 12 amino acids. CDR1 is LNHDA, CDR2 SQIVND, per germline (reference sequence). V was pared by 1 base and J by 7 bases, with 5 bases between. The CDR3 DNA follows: TGTGCCAGTAGTATAGGAGCAAATGAGCAGTTCTTC. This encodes CASSIGANEQFF.

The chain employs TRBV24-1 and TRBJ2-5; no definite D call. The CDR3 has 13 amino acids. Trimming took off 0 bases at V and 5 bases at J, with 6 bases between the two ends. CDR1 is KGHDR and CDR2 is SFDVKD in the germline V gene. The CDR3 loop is CATSDLGRETQYF. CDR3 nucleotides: TGTGCCACCAGTGATTTGGGCCGGGAGACCCAGTACTTC.

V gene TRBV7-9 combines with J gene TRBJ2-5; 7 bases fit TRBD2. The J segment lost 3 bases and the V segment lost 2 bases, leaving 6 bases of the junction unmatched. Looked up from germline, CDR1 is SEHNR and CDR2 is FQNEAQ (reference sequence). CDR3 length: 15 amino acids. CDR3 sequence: CASSLQAGGKETQYF. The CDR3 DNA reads TGTGCCAGCAGCTTACAGGCCGGGGGGAAAGAGACCCAGTACTTC.